This T cell receptor beta chain was documented in a study of response to subunit inactivated influenza vaccine listed by TCRdb under 2018. Some background on the complete study: Deep quantitative profiling of the T cell receptor repertoire was used in the study to follow responses to a trivalent subunit inactivated influenza vaccine.

What the study reported, not specific to this receptor: The authors suggested that each seasonal influenza vaccination may recruit only a limited number of new T cells.

This clonotype has more than one count but fewer than ten. The target of this receptor is not known. No base qualities exist here, and no much larger clone lies one base off it. Receptor libraries were prepared by RT-PCR. Sequencing relied on an Illumina HiSeq 2500. TCRdb reprocessing: public reads trimmed at Q25 with fastp, clones called with MiXCR, in-frame beta chains kept. Identical CDR3 protein sequences are pooled into one entry, listed with their most common genes and DNA. This sample has under 850,000 distinct CDR3 sequences in its table, and less than 20% of those were observed once. The ten largest make up 11% of the sample. The source is a man aged 45-65 years who received an inactivated influenza vaccine. Donor details come from another sample of the same person, matched by shared clones. Specimen: PBMCs from blood, collected roughly 5 days after vaccination.

CDR3 protein: CSVEEVGTSGRANTGELFF. The nucleotide sequence is given as TGCAGCGTTGAAGAGGTCGGGACTAGCGGGAGGGCGAACACCGGGGAGCTGTTTTTT. Recombination connected TRBV29-1 to TRBJ2-2, and 16 junctional nucleotides match TRBD2. The CDR3 measures 19 amino acids from cysteine to phenylalanine. Here the CDR3 DNA is all that survives: 57 bases in frame from base 1. Per the germline V gene, SQVTM is the CDR1 and ANQGSEA is the CDR2. Trimming takes 0 bases off V and 0 bases off J; junction bases not matched to a gene: 4.